These 22 T cell receptor beta chains were all obtained from the same sample, sequenced in a study of blood T cell repertoires in COVID-19. Libraries were prepared by immunoSEQ multiplex PCR; TCRdb keeps only in-frame clonotypes and omits some of them. The sample shows about 74,000 clones, around nine tenths of them seen only once. Sequencing was done on a sample of peripheral blood. The receptors come from a human donor in a cohort sampled during active COVID-19.

This chain joins TRBV5-1 and TRBJ1-1; tentative D call: TRBD1 (5 bases). The CDR3 runs to 13 residues. Germline V gene lookup returns CDR1 SGHRS and CDR2 YFSETQ. The V end lost 3 bases, the J end lost 5 bases, and 11 bases lay between the germline ends. The CDR3 protein is CASSSRQYTEAFF. Written as DNA, the CDR3 is TGCGCCAGCAGCTCCCGACAGTATACTGAAGCTTTCTTT.

The chain is built from TRBV11-2 and TRBJ2-7; no reliable D call. CDR3 size: 13 residues. Deletions cut 1 base from V and 3 bases from J, with 7 bases between. Germline V CDR1 and CDR2: SGHAT, FQNNGV. CDR3 nucleotides: TGTGCCAGCAGCTTAGCCCGTCTCTACGAGCAGTACTTC. Protein: CASSLARLYEQYF. Full variable domain (remainder filled in from reference TRBV11-2 and TRBJ2-7): EAGVAQSPRYKIIEKRQSVAFWCNPISGHATLYWYQQILGQGPKLLIQFQNNGVVDDSQLPKDRFSAERLKGVDSTLKIQPAKLEDSAVYLCASSLARLYEQYFGPGTRLTVT.

CDR3 DNA sequence: TGTGCCAGCTCACCCGAGACTAGCGGGGAGACCCAGTACTTC. Its protein product is CASSPETSGETQYF. J is TRBJ2-5 and V is TRBV18; 10 bases fit TRBD2. There are 14 residues in the CDR3. CDR1 and CDR2 (germline): KGHSH, LQKENI. J was trimmed by 5 bases and V by 3 bases; bases with no gene match: 3.

The chain links TRBV13 to TRBJ2-1; D is unresolved. Germline values: CDR1 PRHDT, CDR2 FYEKMQ (reference sequence). Trimming left V 3 bases short and J 5 bases short, with 17 bases between. This CDR3 region has 16 residues. The CDR3 nucleotides read TGTGCCAGCAGCTTCCGGCGACTCTTGACCCACAATGAGCAGTTCTTC. Residues: CASSFRRLLTHNEQFF.

The rearrangement joins TRBV6-5 to TRBJ2-3; D not resolved. Germline V gene data show CDR1 as MNHEY and CDR2 as SVGAGI. V was cut by 7 bases and J by 2 bases, with 10 bases left in between. The CDR3 covers 13 residues. CDR3 protein: CASNPANTDTQYF. Written as DNA, the CDR3 is TGTGCCAGCAATCCAGCGAACACAGATACGCAGTATTTT.

The count of this clone is one. The J gene is TRBJ2-2, the V gene TRBV19; 7 bases fit TRBD1. The CDR3 runs 16 residues. V shed 7 bases, J shed 2 bases, and the junction held 10 bases outside the gene matches. Germline CDR1 is LNHDA and CDR2 is SQIVND (reference sequence). The CDR3 nucleotides are TGTGCCAGTACCCCGCGGGCAGGGGGAAACACCGGGGAGCTGTTTTTT. It translates to CASTPRAGGNTGELFF.

The chain is built from TRBV14 and TRBJ1-2; D is perhaps TRBD1 (5 bases). Deletions cut 5 bases from V and 4 bases from J, with 11 bases between. This CDR3 has 13 residues. Germline CDR1 reads SGHDN; CDR2 reads FVKESK. The CDR3: CASSFQGRYGYTF. The CDR3 coding sequence is TGTGCCAGCAGCTTCCAGGGCCGCTATGGCTACACCTTC.

The gene calls are TRBV7-2 and TRBJ2-1, with 13 bases matching TRBD2. Germline-derived CDR1 and CDR2 are SGHTA and FQGNSA. There are 17 residues in the CDR3. After removal of 1 base from V and 4 bases from J, the junction contained 4 bases not matched to a gene. In DNA, the CDR3 is TGTGCCAGCAGCTTAGTCTTACTAGCGGGAGGGTACAATGAGCAGTTCTTC. Translation: CASSLVLLAGGYNEQFF.

The V gene is TRBV6-2 or TRBV6-3, the J gene TRBJ2-1; 14 positions agree with TRBD2. The ends lost 2 bases at V and 0 bases at J; junction bases unmatched: 9. CDR3 length: 20 residues. The V gene's germline CDR1 is MNHEY and CDR2 SVGEGT. The CDR3 sequence: CASSYPFTGTSGSSYNEQFF. CDR3 DNA: TGTGCCAGCAGTTACCCGTTTACCGGGACTAGCGGGAGCTCCTACAATGAGCAGTTCTTC.

This chain connects TRBV2 to TRBJ2-3; 13 bases line up with TRBD2. The germline CDR1 and CDR2 sequences are SNHLY and FYNNEI. Trimming at V came to 7 bases and at J to 5 bases, leaving 6 bases not matched to a gene. The CDR3 extends over 15 amino acids. In nucleotides, the CDR3 is TGTGCCAGCAACCTCCGACTAGCGGGAGGAGATACGCAGTATTTT. Protein product: CASNLRLAGGDTQYF.

The V gene is TRBV5-8, the J gene TRBJ1-2, with 12 nucleotides matching TRBD1. Germline trimming cut 7 bases from V and 5 bases from J; bases unmatched to any gene: 9. This CDR3 comprises 15 residues. Germline CDR1 SGHTS, CDR2 YDEGEE. CDR3: CASWGQGAPYYGYTF. CDR3 DNA sequence: TGTGCCAGCTGGGGACAGGGGGCTCCATATTATGGCTACACCTTC.

J is TRBJ2-1 and V is TRBV27, with a weak D call TRBD2 (5 bases). Germline-derived CDR1 and CDR2 are MNHEY and SMNVEV (reference sequence). Trimming stripped 0 bases from V and 7 bases from J, with 13 bases between. The CDR3 contains 15 residues. The CDR3 nucleotides read TGTGCCAGCAGTTTATCGCCAGACTATGGGAATGAGCAGTTCTTC. This translates into CASSLSPDYGNEQFF.

The rearrangement uses TRBV11-2 and TRBJ2-7, with TRBD1 identical over 7 bases. Per the germline V gene, CDR1 is SGHAT and CDR2 is FQNNGV. The CDR3 covers 17 residues. Trimming cost V 1 base and J 9 bases; bases outside gene matches: 18. The CDR3 sequence: CASSLAPGTDNLRGQYF. The CDR3 region has the DNA TGTGCCAGCAGCTTAGCCCCCGGGACAGACAATCTTCGGGGGCAGTACTTC.

The chain carries TRBV6-1 and TRBJ2-7; 9 bases fit TRBD2. Germline V gene lookup returns CDR1 MNHNS and CDR2 SASEGT. The ends lost 1 base at V and 6 bases at J; junction bases unmatched: 4. This CDR3 is built from 14 residues. The CDR3 sequence: CASSEEAGGFEQYF. In DNA form, the CDR3 reads TGTGCCAGCAGTGAAGAGGCGGGAGGGTTCGAGCAGTACTTC.

The DNA for the CDR3 is TGTGCCAGCAGCCTTAATCCTTACGAGCAGTACTTC. As protein: CASSLNPYEQYF. The chain employs TRBV7-9 and TRBJ2-7; unclear D gene. With 5 bases removed from V and 4 bases from J, the gap between germline ends came to 9 bases. Looked up from germline, CDR1 is SEHNR and CDR2 is FQNEAQ (reference sequence). The CDR3 totals 12 residues.

The chain has TRBV7-6 and TRBJ2-1, with TRBD2 matching over 11 bases. The V gene end was trimmed by 2 bases and the J gene end by 3 bases; junction bases not matched to a gene: 3. The V gene's germline CDR1 is SGHVS and CDR2 FNYEAQ. CDR3 length: 16 amino acids. CDR3 nucleotide sequence: TGTGCCAGCAGCTTAAATGGGACTAGCGGCTACAATGAGCAGTTCTTC. Protein: CASSLNGTSGYNEQFF.

The chain uses TRBV9 and TRBJ2-5, with TRBD2 identical over 11 bases. The CDR3 is made up of 15 amino acids. The V gene end was trimmed by 4 bases and the J gene end by 5 bases; junction bases not matched to a gene: 7. Germline V gene sequence: CDR1 SGDLS, CDR2 YYNGEE. The CDR3 DNA reads as TGTGCCAGCAGCCGTAGCGGGAGGGCCGCCGAGACCCAGTACTTC. It codes for CASSRSGRAAETQYF.

The chain employs TRBV28 and TRBJ2-7; 11 positions agree with TRBD2. V lost 2 bases, J lost 3 bases, and 6 bases stayed unmatched. Germline assignment: CDR1 MDHEN and CDR2 SYDVKM. This CDR3 has 16 residues. In DNA form, the CDR3 reads TGTGCCAGCAGTTTAGATGTAGCGGGAGGGGACTACGAGCAGTACTTC. This encodes CASSLDVAGGDYEQYF.

This clone has only a few counts. The chain couples TRBV19 to TRBJ2-2; 9 positions match TRBD2. Germline assignment: CDR1 LNHDA and CDR2 SQIVND (reference sequence). The CDR3 length is 18 residues. Losses at the gene ends were 3 bases for V and 0 bases for J; bases not matched to a gene: 8. The CDR3 coding sequence is TGTGCCAGTAGTATTCGACTAGCGGTTGTCGCGAACACCGGGGAGCTGTTTTTT. Amino acids: CASSIRLAVVANTGELFF.

The rearrangement joins TRBV4-2 to TRBJ2-1; 13 positions match TRBD2. Germline V CDR1 and CDR2: LGHNA, YNFKEQ. V was pared by 0 bases and J by 10 bases, with 6 bases of the junction left unmatched. The CDR3 covers 16 residues. The CDR3 loop reads CASSQDRTSGSEEQFF. In nucleotides, the CDR3 is TGTGCCAGCAGCCAAGACCGGACTAGCGGGAGCGAGGAGCAGTTCTTC.

The J gene is TRBJ2-1, the V gene TRBV7-2; possibly TRBD1 for D (5 bases). The CDR3 is 15 residues long. The germline V gene has CDR1 SGHTA and CDR2 FQGNSA. The V and J ends lost 5 bases and 0 bases respectively, with 11 bases between them. The DNA for the CDR3 is TGTGCCAGCAGCGACAGTGATTACTCCTACAATGAGCAGTTCTTC. Encoded protein: CASSDSDYSYNEQFF.

The rearrangement links TRBV7-9 to TRBJ2-7, with D perhaps TRBD1 (6 bases). Looked up from germline, CDR1 is SEHNR and CDR2 is FQNEAQ (reference sequence). This CDR3 has 12 residues. Trimming stripped 4 bases from V and 4 bases from J, with 8 bases between. Written as DNA, the CDR3 is TGTGCCAGCAGCTCCAGGGGATACGAGCAGTACTTC. It specifies CASSSRGYEQYF.